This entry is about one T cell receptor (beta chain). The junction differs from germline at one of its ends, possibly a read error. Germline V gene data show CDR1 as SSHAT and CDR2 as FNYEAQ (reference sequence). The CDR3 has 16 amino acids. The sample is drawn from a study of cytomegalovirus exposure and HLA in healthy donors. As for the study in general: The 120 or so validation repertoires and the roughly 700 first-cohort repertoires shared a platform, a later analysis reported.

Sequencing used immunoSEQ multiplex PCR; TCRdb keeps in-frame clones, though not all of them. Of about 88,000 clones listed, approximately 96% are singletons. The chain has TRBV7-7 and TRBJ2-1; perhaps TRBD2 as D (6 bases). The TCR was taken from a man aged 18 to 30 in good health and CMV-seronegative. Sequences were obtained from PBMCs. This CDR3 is CASSSKAGPSYNEQFF. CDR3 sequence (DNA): TGTGCTAGCAGCTCCAAGGCGGGACCCTCCTACAATGAGCAGTTCTTC.